This T cell receptor beta chain originates from a study of T cells in Graves' hyperthyroidism and ophthalmopathy. Study-wide results and limits: Ophthalmopathy, which appeared later, was predicted by the model a median 6.5 months before onset.

Only a few counts were recorded for this clonotype. Antigen unknown. The source material, RNA transcripts, was used to amplify TCR beta CDR3 regions. In the first-round RT-PCR of the TCR CDR3, the HTBI primer set was used. TCRdb recomputed calls from the multiplex PCR reads with MiXCR, one row per CDR3 protein. The data show hundreds of thousands of distinct CDR3 sequences, with more than 14% seen just once and around 13% held by the top ten. In germline, CDR1 is LNHDA, CDR2 SQIVND (reference sequence). The trim removed 4 bases at V and 4 bases at J, leaving 9 bases unmatched. The CDR3 spans 15 residues.

The V and J genes are TRBV19 and TRBJ1-2; 7 bases agree with TRBD1. The receptor comes from a woman aged 45 to 65 with Graves' ophthalmopathy. The sequencing sample was made of blood. CDR3 sequence reads: CASSRGQTNLYGYTF. CDR3 sequence (DNA): TGTGCCAGTAGTAGGGGACAGACGAACCTCTATGGCTACACCTTC. Drawing the rest from reference TRBV19 and TRBJ1-2, the complete variable domain is DGGITQSPKYLFRKEGQNVTLSCEQNLNHDAMYWYRQDPGQGLRLIYYSQIVNDFQKGDIAEGYSVSREKKESFPLTVTSAQKNPTAFYLCASSRGQTNLYGYTFGSGTRLTVV.